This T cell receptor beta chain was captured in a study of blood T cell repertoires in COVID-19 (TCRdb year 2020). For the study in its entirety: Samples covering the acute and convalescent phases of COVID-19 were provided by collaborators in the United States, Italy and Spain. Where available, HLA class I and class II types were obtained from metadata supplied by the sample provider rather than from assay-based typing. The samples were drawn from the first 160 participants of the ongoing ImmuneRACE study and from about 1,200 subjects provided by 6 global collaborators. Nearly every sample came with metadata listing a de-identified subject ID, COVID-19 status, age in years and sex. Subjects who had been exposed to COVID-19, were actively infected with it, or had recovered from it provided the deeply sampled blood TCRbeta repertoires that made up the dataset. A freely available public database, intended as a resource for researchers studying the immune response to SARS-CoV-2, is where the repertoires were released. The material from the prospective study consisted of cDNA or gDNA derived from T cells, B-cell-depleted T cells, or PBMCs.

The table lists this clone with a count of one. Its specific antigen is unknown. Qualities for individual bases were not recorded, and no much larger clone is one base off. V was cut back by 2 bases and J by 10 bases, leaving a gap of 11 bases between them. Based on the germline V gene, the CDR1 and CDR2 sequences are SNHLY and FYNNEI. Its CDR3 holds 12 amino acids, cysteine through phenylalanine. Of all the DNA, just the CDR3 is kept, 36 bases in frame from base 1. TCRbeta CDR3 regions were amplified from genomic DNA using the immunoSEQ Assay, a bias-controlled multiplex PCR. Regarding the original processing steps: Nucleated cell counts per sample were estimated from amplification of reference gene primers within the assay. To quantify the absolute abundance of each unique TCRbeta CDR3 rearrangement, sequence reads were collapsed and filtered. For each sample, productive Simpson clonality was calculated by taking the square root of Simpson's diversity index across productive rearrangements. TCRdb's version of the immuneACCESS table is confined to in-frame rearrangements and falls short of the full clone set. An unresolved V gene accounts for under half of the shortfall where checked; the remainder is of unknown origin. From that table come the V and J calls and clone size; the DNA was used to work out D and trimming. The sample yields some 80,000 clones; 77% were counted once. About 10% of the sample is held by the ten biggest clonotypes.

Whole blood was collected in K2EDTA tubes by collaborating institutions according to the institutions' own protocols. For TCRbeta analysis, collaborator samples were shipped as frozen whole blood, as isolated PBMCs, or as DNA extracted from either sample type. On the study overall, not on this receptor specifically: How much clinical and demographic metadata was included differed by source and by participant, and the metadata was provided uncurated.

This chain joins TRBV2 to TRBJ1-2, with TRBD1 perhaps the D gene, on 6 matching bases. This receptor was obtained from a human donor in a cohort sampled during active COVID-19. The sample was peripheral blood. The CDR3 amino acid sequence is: CASSEQGQIYTF. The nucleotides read TGTGCCAGCAGTGAACAAGGACAGATCTACACCTTC.